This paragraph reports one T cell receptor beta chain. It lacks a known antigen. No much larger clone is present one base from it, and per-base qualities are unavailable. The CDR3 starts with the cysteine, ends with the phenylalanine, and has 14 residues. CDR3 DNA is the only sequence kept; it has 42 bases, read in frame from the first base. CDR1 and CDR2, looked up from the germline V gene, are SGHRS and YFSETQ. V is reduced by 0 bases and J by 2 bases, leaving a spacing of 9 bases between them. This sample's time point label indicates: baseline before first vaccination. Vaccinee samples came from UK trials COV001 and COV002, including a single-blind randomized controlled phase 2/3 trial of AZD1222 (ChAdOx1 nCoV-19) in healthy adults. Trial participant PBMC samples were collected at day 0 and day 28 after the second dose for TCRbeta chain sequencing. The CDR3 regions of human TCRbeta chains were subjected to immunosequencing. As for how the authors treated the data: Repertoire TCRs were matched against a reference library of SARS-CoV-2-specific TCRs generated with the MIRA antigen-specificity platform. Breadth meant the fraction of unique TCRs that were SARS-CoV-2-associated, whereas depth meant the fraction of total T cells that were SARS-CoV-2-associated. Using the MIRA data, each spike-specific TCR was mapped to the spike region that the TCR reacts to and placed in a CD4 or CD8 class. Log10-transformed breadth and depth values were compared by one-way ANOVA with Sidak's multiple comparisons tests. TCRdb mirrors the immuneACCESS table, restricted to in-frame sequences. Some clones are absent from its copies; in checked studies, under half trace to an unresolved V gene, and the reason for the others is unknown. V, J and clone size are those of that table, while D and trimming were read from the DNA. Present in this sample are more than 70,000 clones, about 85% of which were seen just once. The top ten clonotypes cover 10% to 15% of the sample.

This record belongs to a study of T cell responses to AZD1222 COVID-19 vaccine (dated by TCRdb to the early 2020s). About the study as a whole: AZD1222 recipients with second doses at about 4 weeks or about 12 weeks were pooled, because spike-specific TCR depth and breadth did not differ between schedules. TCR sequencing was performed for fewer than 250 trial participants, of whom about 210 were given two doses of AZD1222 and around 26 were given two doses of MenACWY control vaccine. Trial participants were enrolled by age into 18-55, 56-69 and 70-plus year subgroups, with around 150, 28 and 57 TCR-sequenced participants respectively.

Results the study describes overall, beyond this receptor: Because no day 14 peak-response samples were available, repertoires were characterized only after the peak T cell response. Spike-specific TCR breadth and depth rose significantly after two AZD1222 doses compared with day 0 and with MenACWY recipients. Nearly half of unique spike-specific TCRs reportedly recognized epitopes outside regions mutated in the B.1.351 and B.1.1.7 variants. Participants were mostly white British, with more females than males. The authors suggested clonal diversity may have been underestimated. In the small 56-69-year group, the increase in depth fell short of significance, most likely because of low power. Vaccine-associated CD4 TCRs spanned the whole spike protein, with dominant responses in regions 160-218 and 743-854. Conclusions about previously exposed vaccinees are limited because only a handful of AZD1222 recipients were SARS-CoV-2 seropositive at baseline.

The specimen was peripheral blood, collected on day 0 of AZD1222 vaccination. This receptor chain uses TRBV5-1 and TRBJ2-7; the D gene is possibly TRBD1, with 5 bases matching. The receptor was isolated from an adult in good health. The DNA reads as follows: TGCGCCAGCAGCTTGGAGAGGACAACCTACGAGCAGTACTTC. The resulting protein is CASSLERTTYEQYF.